Sequencing of this T cell receptor (beta chain) was carried out in a study of cytomegalovirus exposure and HLA in healthy donors. For the study at large: Around 79 million unique TCRs, all from HLA-typed donors, were included in an early release of the data. Regarding the study as a whole: With DRB1 most and HLA-C fewest, TCR association rates differed between HLA loci in a later analysis.

Researchers ran the PCR with 60 Vbeta and 13 Jbeta primers. The table came from immunoSEQ multiplex PCR; TCRdb's copy has only in-frame clones and leaves some out. The repertoire holds about 160,000 clones, with around 80% as singletons. This CDR3 is 16 amino acids long. V gave up 0 bases and J gave up 3 bases; unmatched junction bases: 4. Germline V CDR1 and CDR2: LGHNA, YNFKEQ. Comment on this clone: What it binds is unknown.

This clonotype originated in a man aged 35 to 55 in good health and CMV-seronegative. V is TRBV4-2 and J is TRBJ2-3, with 9 bases fitting TRBD1. Sequenced material: PBMCs. DNA for the CDR3: TGTGCCAGCAGCCAAGAATCCGGACAGGGGACAGATACGCAGTATTTT. This codes for CASSQESGQGTDTQYF.